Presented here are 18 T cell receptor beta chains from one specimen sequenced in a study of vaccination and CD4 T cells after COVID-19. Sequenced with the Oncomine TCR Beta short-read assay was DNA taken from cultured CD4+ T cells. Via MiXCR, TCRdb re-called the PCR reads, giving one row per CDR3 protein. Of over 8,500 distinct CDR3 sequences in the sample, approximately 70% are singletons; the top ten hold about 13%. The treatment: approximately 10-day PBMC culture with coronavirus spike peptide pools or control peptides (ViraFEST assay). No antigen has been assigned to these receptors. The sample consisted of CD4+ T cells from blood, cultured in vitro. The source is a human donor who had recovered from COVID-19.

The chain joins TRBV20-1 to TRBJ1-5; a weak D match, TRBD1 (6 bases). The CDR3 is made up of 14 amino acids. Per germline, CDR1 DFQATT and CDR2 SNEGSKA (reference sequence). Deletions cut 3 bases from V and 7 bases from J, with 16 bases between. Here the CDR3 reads CSASAGAQGQPQHF. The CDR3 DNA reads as TGCAGTGCTAGTGCGGGGGCCCAAGGACAGCCCCAGCATTTT.

In DNA form, the CDR3 reads TGTGCCAGCGGGTCCTCCTGGCCCCAGCATTTT. Encoded protein: CASGSSWPQHF. The rearrangement joins TRBV6-2 or TRBV6-3 to TRBJ1-5; D call uncertain. Per germline, CDR1 MNHEY and CDR2 SVGEGT. V was trimmed by 8 bases and J by 9 bases, leaving 11 bases between them. This CDR3 is 11 amino acids long.

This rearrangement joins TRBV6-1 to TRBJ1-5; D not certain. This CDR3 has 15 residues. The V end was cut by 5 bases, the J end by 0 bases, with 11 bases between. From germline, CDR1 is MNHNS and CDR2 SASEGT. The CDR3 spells CASSPSRGSNQPQHF. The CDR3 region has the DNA TGTGCCAGCAGTCCCTCTCGGGGTAGCAATCAGCCCCAGCATTTT.

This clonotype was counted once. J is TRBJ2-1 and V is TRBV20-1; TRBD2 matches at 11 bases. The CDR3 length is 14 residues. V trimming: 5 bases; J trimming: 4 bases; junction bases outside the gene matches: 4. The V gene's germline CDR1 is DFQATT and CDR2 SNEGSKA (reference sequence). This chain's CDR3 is CSAAGLAVYNEQFF. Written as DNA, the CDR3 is TGCAGTGCTGCGGGACTAGCGGTTTACAATGAGCAGTTCTTC.

In nucleotides, the CDR3 is TGTGCCACCAGTGATTTGCCAGGGCAGGATGGCTACACCTTC. It is translated as CATSDLPGQDGYTF. The chain joins TRBV24-1 to TRBJ1-2; weak D call: TRBD1 (5 bases). This CDR3 region has 14 residues. Between the trimmed V and J ends, which lost 0 bases and 6 bases, there was a span of 10 bases. Per germline, CDR1 KGHDR and CDR2 SFDVKD.

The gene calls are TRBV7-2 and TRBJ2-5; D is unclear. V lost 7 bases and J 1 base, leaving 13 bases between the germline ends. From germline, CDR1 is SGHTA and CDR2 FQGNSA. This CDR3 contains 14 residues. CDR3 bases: TGTGCCAGCACCATTAGACCTGCCCAAGAGACCCAGTACTTC. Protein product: CASTIRPAQETQYF.

CDR3 residues: CASSRTGGAANYGYTF. The CDR3 DNA reads TGTGCCAGCAGCCGGACAGGGGGCGCCGCTAACTATGGCTACACCTTC. V is TRBV6-1 and J is TRBJ1-2; TRBD1 matches 11 bases. V dropped 6 bases and J dropped 0; count of bases not matched to a gene: 6. CDR3 length equals 16 residues. From germline, CDR1 is MNHNS and CDR2 SASEGT.

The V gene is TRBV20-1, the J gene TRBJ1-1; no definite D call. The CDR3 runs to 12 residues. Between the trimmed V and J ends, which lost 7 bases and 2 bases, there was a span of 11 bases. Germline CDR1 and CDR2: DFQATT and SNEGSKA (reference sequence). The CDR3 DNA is TGCAGTGTGCCCAGGCAAAACACTGAAGCTTTCTTT. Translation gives CSVPRQNTEAFF.

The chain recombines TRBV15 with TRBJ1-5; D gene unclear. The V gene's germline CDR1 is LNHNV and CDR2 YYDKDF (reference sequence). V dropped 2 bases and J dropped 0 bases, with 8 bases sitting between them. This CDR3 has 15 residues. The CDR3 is CATSRTGNSNQPQHF. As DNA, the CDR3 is TGTGCCACCAGCAGAACCGGAAATAGCAATCAGCCCCAGCATTTT.

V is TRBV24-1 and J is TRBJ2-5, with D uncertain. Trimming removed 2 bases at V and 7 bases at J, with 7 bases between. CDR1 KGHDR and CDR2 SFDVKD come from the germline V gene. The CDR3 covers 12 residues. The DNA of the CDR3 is TGTGCCACCAGTGATTGGACCTTGACCCAGTACTTC. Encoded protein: CATSDWTLTQYF.

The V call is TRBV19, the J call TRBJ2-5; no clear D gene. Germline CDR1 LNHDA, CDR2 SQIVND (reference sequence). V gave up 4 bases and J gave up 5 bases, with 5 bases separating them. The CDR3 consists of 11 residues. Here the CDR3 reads CASSTRETQYF. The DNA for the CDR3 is TGTGCCAGTAGTACGCGGGAGACCCAGTACTTC.

CDR3 sequence (DNA): TGTGCCAGCAGCAAGGTTAGGGAAGCCTACGTGCAGTACTTC. This sequence encodes CASSKVREAYVQYF. The gene calls are TRBV21-1 and TRBJ2-7. TRBV21-1 is a listed pseudogene. CDR3 size: 14 residues.

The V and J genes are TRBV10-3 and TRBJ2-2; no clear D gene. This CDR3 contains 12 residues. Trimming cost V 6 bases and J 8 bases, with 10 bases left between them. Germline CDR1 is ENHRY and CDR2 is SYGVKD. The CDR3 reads CAISLSPGELFF. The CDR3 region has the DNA TGTGCCATCAGCCTGTCACCGGGGGAGCTGTTTTTT.

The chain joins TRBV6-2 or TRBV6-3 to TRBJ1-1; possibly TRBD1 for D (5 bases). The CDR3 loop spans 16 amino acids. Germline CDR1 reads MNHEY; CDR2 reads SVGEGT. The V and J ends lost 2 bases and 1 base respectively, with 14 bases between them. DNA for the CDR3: TGTGCCAGCAGTTACAAAGACAGAGGGACGAACACTGAAGCTTTCTTT. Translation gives CASSYKDRGTNTEAFF.

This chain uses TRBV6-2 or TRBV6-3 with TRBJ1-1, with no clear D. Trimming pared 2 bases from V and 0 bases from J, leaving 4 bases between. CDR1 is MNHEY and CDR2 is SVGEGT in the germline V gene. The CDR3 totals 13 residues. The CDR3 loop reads CASSYLVNTEAFF. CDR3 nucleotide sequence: TGTGCCAGCAGTTACCTGGTGAACACTGAAGCTTTCTTT.

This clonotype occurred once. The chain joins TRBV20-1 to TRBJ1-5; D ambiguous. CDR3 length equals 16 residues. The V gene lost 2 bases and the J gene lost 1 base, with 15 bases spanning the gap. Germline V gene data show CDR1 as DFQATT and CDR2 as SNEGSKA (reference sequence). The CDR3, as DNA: TGCAGTGCTAGATCCCAGTCCGTAGGGAGCAATCAGCCCCAGCATTTT. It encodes CSARSQSVGSNQPQHF.

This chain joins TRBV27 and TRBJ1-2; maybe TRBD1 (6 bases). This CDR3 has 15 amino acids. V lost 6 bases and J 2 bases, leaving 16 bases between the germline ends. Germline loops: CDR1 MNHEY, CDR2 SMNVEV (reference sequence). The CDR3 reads CASRVGGPTNYGYTF. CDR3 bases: TGTGCCAGCAGGGTGGGGGGGCCGACCAACTATGGCTACACCTTC.

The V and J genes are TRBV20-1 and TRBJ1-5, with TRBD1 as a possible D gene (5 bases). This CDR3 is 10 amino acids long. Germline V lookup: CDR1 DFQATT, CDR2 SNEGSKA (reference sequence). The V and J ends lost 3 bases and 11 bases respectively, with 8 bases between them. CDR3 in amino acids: CSASPRAQHF. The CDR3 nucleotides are TGCAGTGCTAGTCCCAGGGCCCAGCATTTT.